This T cell receptor beta chain emerged from a study of T cell changes during pregnancy in multiple sclerosis. There are 16 residues in the CDR3. Trimming removed 1 base from V and 7 bases from J, with 16 bases in between. Germline V gene data show CDR1 as LGHNA and CDR2 as YSLEER. This clone showed up just once. Generated by immunoSEQ multiplex PCR, the TCRdb table keeps only in-frame clones and is missing some. This table has more than 25,000 clones, roughly 86% appearing once. The chain joins TRBV4-3 to TRBJ1-4; D call uncertain. This TCR was recovered from a female donor with multiple sclerosis, enrolled in a pregnancy study. Sequencing used CD8+ T cells from peripheral blood mononuclear cells, obtained in the first trimester of pregnancy. The CDR3 DNA reads TGCGCCAGCAGCCAAGGGAGGGCGAGTCTTTTTGAAAAACTGTTTTTT. Translating it yields CASSQGRASLFEKLFF.